This TCR beta chain is drawn from a study of shared clonotypes between healthy human individuals. Findings and caveats of the study: About 5% of naive CD4 clonotypes were shared across a few donors.

CDR3 length equals 18 residues. Germline-derived CDR1 and CDR2 are SGHRS and YFSETQ. V lost 1 base to trimming and J lost 0 bases, with 16 bases between them. Assay used: immunoSEQ multiplex PCR; TCRdb lists only in-frame clones, some missing. In the table there are some 350,000 clones, approximately 79% of which are singletons. About this clone: As yet, its antigen is unknown.

Specimen: memory CD4+ T cells sorted from blood. Indicated subset: CD45RA-negative fraction. V gene TRBV5-1 combines with J gene TRBJ1-4, with D possibly being TRBD1 (5 bases). The receptor comes from a man aged 30-40 years in good health. Here the CDR3 DNA reads TGCGCCAGCAGCTTGCCTGGCCAGGGTCGGGCAACTAATGAAAAACTGTTTTTT. Its translation: CASSLPGQGRATNEKLFF.